The rows below give T cell receptor beta chains drawn from one sample of a study of neurological immune-mediated disorders. TCRdb reprocessed the 5' RACE reads with MiXCR, giving one entry per CDR3 protein. The table shows about 66,000 distinct CDR3 sequences, with 3% to 4% occurring only once. Sample: PBMCs. Source of these receptors: a man aged 35 to 55 with multiple sclerosis. Both conserved end residues are part of each CDR3. The D gene is left open where the match is weak. Not all rows give a size; the values are once, few, many and, for expanded clones, a class.

J | D | V | size | CDR3 | DNA
TRBJ1-1 | . | TRBV3-1 | many | CASSHRTTEAFF | TGTGCCAGCAGTCACAGAACCACTGAAGCTTTCTTT
TRBJ1-2 | . | TRBV7-9 | many | CASSLGINYGYTF | TGTGCCAGCAGCTTGGGGATTAACTATGGCTACACCTTC
TRBJ1-2 | . | TRBV3-1 | many | CASSPGGRGYGYTF | TGTGCCAGCAGCCCGGGGGGAAGGGGTTATGGCTACACCTTC
TRBJ2-4 | TRBD2 | TRBV12-3/TRBV12-4 | many | CASSFGGADIQYF | TGTGCCAGCAGTTTCGGGGGGGCTGACATTCAGTACTTC
TRBJ1-2 | . | TRBV20-1 | many | CSAAGLDHFYGYTF | TGCAGTGCTGCGGGTCTTGACCATTTCTATGGCTACACCTTC
TRBJ2-1 | . | TRBV5-1 | many | CASSLEGPPEQFF | TGCGCCAGCAGCTTGGAGGGGCCCCCTGAGCAGTTCTTC
TRBJ1-2 | . | TRBV20-1 | many | CSAPKADRAGYGYTF | TGCAGTGCTCCGAAAGCCGACCGGGCAGGGTATGGCTACACCTTC
TRBJ1-2 | . | TRBV18 | . | CASSPPGGLRTEANF | TGTGCCAGCTCACCACCAGGGGGATTAAGGACAGAAGCCAACTTC
TRBJ2-3 | TRBD2 | TRBV20-1 | many | CSARGTSGSTDTQYF | TGCAGTGCTAGAGGGACTAGCGGGAGCACAGATACGCAGTATTTT
TRBJ2-7 | TRBD2 | TRBV5-1 | many | CASSLELAGDVPYEQYF | TGCGCCAGCAGCTTGGAACTAGCGGGAGATGTCCCCTACGAGCAGTACTTC
TRBJ1-2 | . | TRBV5-1 | many | CASTDSSPYGYTF | TGCGCCAGCACCGACAGCTCACCCTATGGCTACACCTTC
TRBJ2-6 | . | TRBV19 | many | CASSDPAATGANVLTF | TGTGCCAGTAGCGATCCTGCGGCGACGGGGGCCAACGTCCTGACTTTC
TRBJ2-1 | . | TRBV5-1 | many | CASTLTEGGLSYNEQFF | TGCGCCAGCACCCTGACTGAGGGGGGTCTTTCCTACAATGAGCAGTTCTTC
TRBJ1-6 | . | TRBV6-1 | many | CASSDDWGLGNSPLHF | TGTGCCAGCAGTGATGACTGGGGCCTGGGGAATTCACCCCTCCACTTT
TRBJ2-7 | TRBD1 | TRBV5-1 | many | CASSRTGNEQYF | TGCGCCAGCAGCCGGACAGGGAACGAGCAGTACTTC
TRBJ1-2 | . | TRBV10-3 | many | CAIVPEGSNGYTF | TGTGCCATCGTCCCGGAGGGATCTAATGGCTACACCTTC
TRBJ2-1 | . | TRBV5-5 | many | CASSLFTGGGLINEQFF | TGTGCCAGCAGCTTATTTACGGGTGGGGGCCTTATAAATGAGCAGTTCTTC
TRBJ1-6 | . | TRBV7-9 | many | CASTTFGVSPLHF | TGTGCCAGCACCACTTTCGGGGTCTCACCCCTCCACTTT
TRBJ1-1 | . | TRBV24-1 | few | CANSDTILGEAFF | TGTGCCAACAGTGATACGATACTAGGGGAAGCTTTCTTT
TRBJ1-4 | . | TRBV5-1 | many | CASSSQDGTEKLFF | TGCGCCAGCAGCTCCCAGGACGGGACTGAAAAACTGTTTTTT
TRBJ1-1 | . | TRBV7-9 | many | CASSLETGSNTEAFF | TGTGCCAGCAGCTTAGAGACAGGTTCGAACACTGAAGCTTTCTTT
TRBJ2-1 | . | TRBV20-1 | many | CSATPGATDEQFF | TGCAGTGCGACACCGGGTGCAACGGATGAGCAGTTCTTC
TRBJ1-4 | . | TRBV5-1 | many | CASSLRAEFNEKLFF | TGCGCCAGCAGCTTGAGGGCTGAATTTAATGAAAAACTGTTTTTT
TRBJ1-2 | . | TRBV3-1 | many | CASSQETEWSGGYTF | TGTGCCAGCAGCCAAGAGACGGAATGGTCTGGAGGCTACACCTTC
TRBJ1-3 | . | TRBV6-5 | many | CASSRPTGATGNTIYF | TGTGCCAGCAGTCGCCCCACGGGGGCGACGGGAAACACCATATATTTT
TRBJ1-2 | TRBD1 | TRBV5-1 | many | CASSPGTANYGYTF | TGCGCCAGCAGCCCCGGGACAGCTAACTATGGCTACACCTTC
TRBJ1-4 | . | TRBV6-5 | many | CASSKRTGHENEKLFF | TGTGCCAGCAGCAAAAGGACCGGCCACGAGAATGAAAAACTGTTTTTT
TRBJ2-7 | . | TRBV7-6 | many | CASSFQGHEQYF | TGTGCCAGCAGCTTCCAGGGACACGAGCAGTACTTC
TRBJ2-2 | TRBD2 | TRBV5-1 | many | CASSTGLAGGTGELFF | TGCGCCAGCAGCACGGGACTAGCGGGGGGCACCGGGGAGCTGTTTTTT
TRBJ2-5 | . | TRBV18 | many | CASSTRTVPVETQYF | TGTGCCAGCTCAACCCGGACAGTCCCCGTGGAGACCCAGTACTTC
TRBJ1-5 | . | TRBV5-1 | many | CASSSDPNQPQHF | TGCGCCAGCAGCTCCGACCCGAATCAGCCCCAGCATTTT
TRBJ2-7 | . | TRBV5-1 | many | CASRSTATGNEQYF | TGCGCCAGCAGGTCCACCGCTACAGGGAACGAGCAGTACTTC
TRBJ2-1 | . | TRBV10-3 | many | CAISASANEQFF | TGTGCCATCAGTGCTAGCGCTAATGAGCAGTTCTTC
TRBJ2-7 | TRBD1 | TRBV28 | many | CASSPPPGTGSSYEQYF | TGTGCCAGCAGCCCACCTCCCGGGACAGGGAGCTCCTACGAGCAGTACTTC
TRBJ2-1 | TRBD1 | TRBV6-1 | many | CASSRETGPYNEQFF | TGTGCCAGCAGTAGGGAGACAGGGCCCTACAATGAGCAGTTCTTC
TRBJ2-3 | TRBD2 | TRBV2 | many | CASHGLAGVTDTQYF | TGTGCCAGCCATGGACTAGCGGGGGTCACAGATACGCAGTATTTT
TRBJ2-5 | . | TRBV7-9 | many | CASSSGQKETQYF | TGTGCCAGCAGCTCAGGACAGAAAGAGACCCAGTACTTC
TRBJ2-3 | . | TRBV5-1 | many | CASSLGGTDTQYF | TGCGCCAGCAGCTTGGGCGGGACAGATACGCAGTATTTT
TRBJ1-2 | . | TRBV3-1 | many | CASSSDWDGYTF | TGTGCCAGCAGCTCCGACTGGGATGGCTACACCTTC
TRBJ1-1 | . | TRBV28 | many | CASSVGSLKTEAFF | TGTGCCAGCAGTGTGGGGAGCTTGAAAACTGAAGCTTTCTTT
TRBJ2-4 | . | TRBV20-1 | many | CSAREYMTGRGPLAKNIQYF | TGCAGTGCTAGAGAGTATATGACAGGGAGGGGTCCTTTGGCCAAAAACATTCAGTACTTC
TRBJ1-5 | . | TRBV4-1 | few | CASSQEFRGGKTQNF | TGCGCCAGCAGCCAAGAATTTCGGGGGGGAAAGACCCAGAATTTT
TRBJ1-2 | . | TRBV7-8 | many | CASSLVSGDPYGYTF | TGTGCCAGCAGCTTAGTATCGGGAGACCCCTATGGCTACACCTTC
TRBJ1-1 | . | TRBV5-1 | many | CASSSAGEVTEAFF | TGCGCCAGCAGCTCCGCAGGGGAAGTCACTGAAGCTTTCTTT
TRBJ2-7 | TRBD2 | TRBV5-1 | many | CASSLQLAGDYEQYF | TGCGCCAGCAGCTTGCAGCTAGCGGGGGACTACGAGCAGTACTTC
TRBJ2-3 | . | TRBV27 | many | CASSIFYGTDTQYF | TGTGCCAGCAGTATATTTTACGGCACAGATACGCAGTATTTT
TRBJ1-4 | . | TRBV7-8 | many | CASSPNEKLFF | TGTGCCAGCAGCCCGAATGAAAAACTGTTTTTT
TRBJ1-2 | . | TRBV20-1 | many | CSAGGGYGYTF | TGCAGTGCTGGGGGAGGATATGGCTACACCTTC
TRBJ1-2 | TRBD1 | TRBV27 | many | CASNPGTGGYGYTF | TGTGCCAGCAATCCCGGGACAGGGGGCTATGGCTACACCTTC
TRBJ2-2 | TRBD1 | TRBV12-3/TRBV12-4 | many | CASSPSKGAVGTGELFF | TGTGCCAGCAGTCCTTCAAAGGGGGCGGTGGGCACCGGGGAGCTGTTTTTT
TRBJ2-5 | TRBD2 | TRBV12-3/TRBV12-4 | many | CASSPILAGGPATQYF | TGTGCCAGCAGCCCAATCCTAGCGGGGGGGCCGGCGACCCAGTACTTC
TRBJ1-2 | . | TRBV6-5 | many | CASRDLGTYGYTF | TGTGCCAGCAGGGACCTCGGGACGTATGGCTACACCTTC
TRBJ1-5 | . | TRBV20-1 | many | CSARTSDQPQHF | TGCAGTGCTAGGACTAGCGATCAGCCCCAGCATTTT
TRBJ2-1 | TRBD2 | TRBV4-2 | many | CASSQNLAEAYNEQFF | TGTGCCAGCAGCCAAAATCTAGCGGAGGCCTACAATGAGCAGTTCTTC
TRBJ1-2 | . | TRBV2 | many | CASSPHEMLYTF | TGTGCCAGCAGTCCGCACGAGATGCTGTACACCTTC